These T cell receptor beta chains were read from a single sample in a study of shared clonotypes between healthy human individuals. Assay used: immunoSEQ multiplex PCR; TCRdb lists only in-frame clones, some missing. The sample carries 1.6 million or so clones, roughly 96% recorded once. The sample consisted of naive CD4+ T cells sorted from blood. The receptors were gathered from a man aged 25-45 years in good health. CDR3s include the opening cysteine and the closing phenylalanine or tryptophan. The D gene is left open where the match is weak.

NA,TRBJ2-7,17,TRBV5-1,TGCGCCAGCAGCTTGGAAGGGGTCTTAGCGGTCCCCTACGAGCAGTACTTC,CASSLEGVLAVPYEQYF
TRBD1,TRBJ1-1,15,TRBV4-3,TGCGCCAGCAGCCCGAATACAGGGGGTGGCACTGAAGCTTTCTTT,CASSPNTGGGTEAFF
NA,TRBJ1-2,16,TRBV28,TGTGCCAGCAGTTTCAGAAAGGAGGGAACTAACTATGGCTACACCTTC,CASSFRKEGTNYGYTF
NA,TRBJ1-4,16,TRBV19,TGTGCCAGTAGTCAAGGATGGGCCCCGAGGGTCGAAAAACTGTTTTTT,CASSQGWAPRVEKLFF
NA,TRBJ2-1,14,TRBV14,TGTGCCAGCAGCCAATTTACAGTGAGGAATGAGCAGTTCTTC,CASSQFTVRNEQFF
TRBD2,TRBJ2-7,19,TRBV27,TGTGCCAGCAGTCCCATAAACCCCTGGAGCGGGGGATTCTCCTACGAGCAGTACTTC,CASSPINPWSGGFSYEQYF
TRBD2,TRBJ2-7,13,TRBV28,TGTGCCAGCAGTTTAGGGGGGGATCGCGAGCAGTACTTC,CASSLGGDREQYF
NA,TRBJ2-7,13,TRBV2,TGTGCCAGCAGTGAAAGAGGGCCCGATTGGCAGTACTTC,CASSERGPDWQYF
TRBD2,TRBJ2-7,18,TRBV13,TGTGCCAGCAGCCCGGGGACTAGCGGCTATTCAGACTCCTACGAGCAGTACTTC,CASSPGTSGYSDSYEQYF
NA,TRBJ2-2,14,TRBV28,TGTGCCAGCAGTCTCCCCCGCTCTACCGGGGAGCTGTTTTTT,CASSLPRSTGELFF